The rows below give T cell receptor beta chains drawn from one sample of a study of blood T cell repertoires in COVID-19. Sequencing used immunoSEQ multiplex PCR; TCRdb keeps in-frame clones, though not all of them. The data hold approximately 300,000 clones, with around 89% observed a single time. Material for sequencing was peripheral blood. These receptors came from a young man with acute or convalescent COVID-19. Each CDR3 is given with its conserved first and last residue. The D gene is left open where the match is weak. Expanded clones get a size class; other rows say once, few or many, or leave the size out.

TRBV28	-	-	TRBJ2-6	TGTGCCAGCCGTTCCGCCACAGGGACTGGGGCCAACGTCCTGACTTTC	CASRSATGTGANVLTF
TRBV6-5	TRBD1	-	TRBJ2-3	TGTGCCAGCAGTAGGACAGGGGGCGTCTTAGATACGCAGTATTTT	CASSRTGGVLDTQYF
TRBV6-5	-	once	TRBJ1-3	TGTGCCAGTAACAGAGTGGCTGGAAACACCATATATTTT	CASNRVAGNTIYF
TRBV5-1	-	-	TRBJ1-2	TGCGCCAGCAGCCCCACGCGATCACGGGACTATGGCTACACCTTC	CASSPTRSRDYGYTF
TRBV6-6	-	-	TRBJ2-7	TGTGCCAGCAGCCGAGTCAACTACGAGCAGTACTTC	CASSRVNYEQYF
TRBV7-3	TRBD2	-	TRBJ2-2	TGTGCCAGCAGCCTCCAACCCCGGGGTAGCGGGGACGCGGAAGTTTTT	CASSLQPRGSGDAEVF
TRBV28	TRBD1	-	TRBJ1-3	TGTGCCAGCAGTCTTAGACGGACAGGGCTCTCTGGAAACACCATATATTTT	CASSLRRTGLSGNTIYF
TRBV6-5	TRBD1	-	TRBJ1-3	TGTGCCAGCAGTTCTGGGACAGACAACCTGGGAAACACCATATATTTT	CASSSGTDNLGNTIYF
TRBV29-1	-	-	TRBJ2-1	TGCAGCGTTGAAGGCGGGACTGGGCTAAATGAGCAGTTCTTC	CSVEGGTGLNEQFF
TRBV28	-	-	TRBJ1-2	TGTGCCAGCAGTGACAACTTCTATGGCTACACCTTC	CASSDNFYGYTF
TRBV6-4	TRBD2	-	TRBJ2-1	TGTGCCAGCAGTGAGGGACTAGCGGGATGGAGTGAGCAGTTCTTC	CASSEGLAGWSEQFF
TRBV7-6	-	-	TRBJ1-4	TGTGCCAGCAGCTTACTACACGCGGGTTTAAATGAAAAACTGTTTTTT	CASSLLHAGLNEKLFF
TRBV7-2	-	few	TRBJ1-6	TGTGCCAGCAGCTTACCTCTGCTAATGGATTCACCCCTCCACTTT	CASSLPLLMDSPLHF
TRBV6-5	TRBD1	-	TRBJ1-6	TGTGCCAGCAGAAATACAGGGGCCGGGTCACCCCTCCACTTT	CASRNTGAGSPLHF
TRBV5-6	TRBD1	-	TRBJ2-7	TGTGCCAGCAGCTTGAAAGGACAGGGGGCAATCAGCGAGCAGTACTTC	CASSLKGQGAISEQYF
TRBV10-2	-	-	TRBJ1-1	TGCGCCATCAGAGACTCGAGCACTGAAGCTTTCTTT	CAIRDSSTEAFF
TRBV4-1	-	-	TRBJ1-2	TGCGCCAGCAGCCTAACGGCGGCGGGTTTTGGTTATGGCTACACCTTC	CASSLTAAGFGYGYTF
TRBV21-1	-	once	TRBJ2-7	TGTGCCAGCAGCAAAGACGGGAGTACCTACGAGCAGTACTTC	CASSKDGSTYEQYF
TRBV6-5	-	once	TRBJ2-7	TGTGCCAGCGGCCCTAGTAACTCCTACGAGCAGTACTTC	CASGPSNSYEQYF
TRBV3-1/TRBV3-2	TRBD2	-	TRBJ2-5	TGTGCCAGCAGCCAAGGTCGGCTAGCGGGGGGCCGGCAAGAGACCCAGTACTTC	CASSQGRLAGGRQETQYF
TRBV4-1	TRBD1	-	TRBJ1-1	TGCGCCAGCAGTGATGGACAGGGGCTAAGGAACACTGAAGCTTTCTTT	CASSDGQGLRNTEAFF
TRBV28	TRBD1	-	TRBJ1-2	TGTGCCAGCAGTGCTGCGGGACAGGGAATTTATGGCTACACCTTC	CASSAAGQGIYGYTF
TRBV19	TRBD2	-	TRBJ2-7	TGTGCCAGTATTTCGAAAAATAGCGGGAGGGCCTACGAGCAGTACTTC	CASISKNSGRAYEQYF
TRBV5-1	TRBD1	-	TRBJ2-3	TGCGCCAGCAGCACAGGGGGCGCAGATACGCAGTATTTT	CASSTGGADTQYF
TRBV28	-	-	TRBJ2-6	TGTGCCAGCAGTTTTCTCTTCTACAGGGCTGGGGCCAACGTCCTGACTTTC	CASSFLFYRAGANVLTF
TRBV30	-	-	TRBJ1-3	TGTGCCTGGGGGCAGATTTCAAACACCATATATTTT	CAWGQISNTIYF
TRBV29-1	-	once	TRBJ1-2	TGCAGCGCCCCCGACCGGGAAGGCTATGGCTACACCTTC	CSAPDREGYGYTF
TRBV4-1	TRBD1	-	TRBJ2-2	TGCGCCAGCCTCGGGACAGGGGGCCTAGGGGAGCTGTTTTTT	CASLGTGGLGELFF
TRBV6-5	-	-	TRBJ1-1	TGTGCCAGCCGGCGGGGTTCATGGGACGTCACTGAAGCTTTCTTT	CASRRGSWDVTEAFF
TRBV5-6	-	-	TRBJ1-2	TGTGCCAGCACCGGGAGGGGAAAGGGGAATGGCTACACCTTC	CASTGRGKGNGYTF
TRBV18	-	-	TRBJ2-7	TGTGCCAGCTCACCTGCGGCTAGCTGGTCCTACGAGCAGTACTTC	CASSPAASWSYEQYF
TRBV6-1	TRBD1	-	TRBJ2-1	TGTGCCAGCAGACCCCAGGGGGCCAAGCAGTTCTTC	CASRPQGAKQFF
TRBV28	-	-	TRBJ1-5	TGTGCCAGCAGTCCTCGACACTTGAGGGGCAATCAGCCCCAGCATTTT	CASSPRHLRGNQPQHF
TRBV15	-	-	TRBJ2-1	TGTGCCACCAGACCGGTCCCGGCGGATGAGCAGTTCTTC	CATRPVPADEQFF
TRBV28	-	-	TRBJ1-5	TGTGCCAGCAGTCCTCCCGATTCGGTTTATAGCAATCAGCCCCAGCATTTT	CASSPPDSVYSNQPQHF
TRBV3-1/TRBV3-2	-	-	TRBJ1-4	TGTGCCAGCAGTCTGGACATATATAATGAAAAACTGTTTTTT	CASSLDIYNEKLFF
TRBV5-1	TRBD2	-	TRBJ2-3	TGCGCCAGCGGTTGGGCTAGCGGGACGGGCACAGATACGCAGTATTTT	CASGWASGTGTDTQYF
TRBV9	-	-	TRBJ1-1	TGTGCCAGCAGCGTAGGATCCACTCCGGGTACTGAAGCTTTCTTT	CASSVGSTPGTEAFF
TRBV11-2	TRBD1	-	TRBJ1-2	TGTGCCAGCAGCGAGGGACAGAACTATGGCTACACCTTC	CASSEGQNYGYTF
TRBV6-5	TRBD1	-	TRBJ2-3	TGTGCCAGCGAAGGGACAGACAGCACAGATACGCAGTATTTT	CASEGTDSTDTQYF
TRBV18	-	-	TRBJ2-1	TGTGCCAGCTCACTTCTTACGGTCAATGAGCAGTTCTTC	CASSLLTVNEQFF
TRBV9	-	-	TRBJ1-3	TGTGCCAGCAGCGCGGGACACGGGGCCTCTGGAAACACCATATATTTT	CASSAGHGASGNTIYF
TRBV19	-	-	TRBJ1-2	TGTGCCAGTAGTATGACAGGCCCCGTGGAGAGCTACACCTTC	CASSMTGPVESYTF
TRBV18	-	-	TRBJ2-1	TGTGCCAGCTCACCCCAGGTTCGGGGGAAGGAGCAGTTCTTC	CASSPQVRGKEQFF
TRBV6-5	-	-	TRBJ1-4	TGTGCCAGCAGTTACGGGGGGAAGGGGAAAAAACTGTTTTTT	CASSYGGKGKKLFF
TRBV15	-	once	TRBJ1-2	TGTGCCACCAGCAGAGCGTCAGGGTCTGGCTACACCTTC	CATSRASGSGYTF
TRBV15	-	-	TRBJ1-5	TGTGCCACCAGCAGAGGCCGGGGGGGTAATCAGCCCCAGCATTTT	CATSRGRGGNQPQHF
TRBV18	-	-	TRBJ1-2	TGTGCCAGCTCACCACCGAGTCAGGTCCCCTCCTATGGCTACACCTTC	CASSPPSQVPSYGYTF
TRBV4-2	-	-	TRBJ1-6	TGTGCCAGCAGCCAAGATTTCTCCAGGCCTATTCTCTATAATTCACCCCTCCACTTT	CASSQDFSRPILYNSPLHF
TRBV9	TRBD2	-	TRBJ2-3	TGTGCCAGCAGCGTAGGCGGGAGGCACGATACGCAGTATTTT	CASSVGGRHDTQYF
TRBV7-2	-	-	TRBJ2-6	TGTGCCAGCAGCCCGAACAGGCCCGGGGCCAACGTCCTGACTTTC	CASSPNRPGANVLTF